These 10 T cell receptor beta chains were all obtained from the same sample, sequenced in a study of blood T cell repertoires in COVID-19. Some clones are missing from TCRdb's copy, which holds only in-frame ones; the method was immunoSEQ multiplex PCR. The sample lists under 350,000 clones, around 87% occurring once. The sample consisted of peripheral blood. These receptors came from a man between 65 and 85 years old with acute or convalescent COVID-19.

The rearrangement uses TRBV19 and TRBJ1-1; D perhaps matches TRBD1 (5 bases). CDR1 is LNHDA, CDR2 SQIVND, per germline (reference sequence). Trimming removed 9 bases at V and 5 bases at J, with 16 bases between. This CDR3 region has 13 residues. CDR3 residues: CASRQPPGTEAFF. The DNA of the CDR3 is TGTGCCAGCCGACAGCCCCCGGGTACTGAAGCTTTCTTT.

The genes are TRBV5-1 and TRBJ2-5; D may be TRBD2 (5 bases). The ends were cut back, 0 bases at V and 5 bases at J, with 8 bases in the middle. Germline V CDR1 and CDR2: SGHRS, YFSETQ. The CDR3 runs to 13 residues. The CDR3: CASSLVGMETQYF. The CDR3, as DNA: TGCGCCAGCAGCTTGGTCGGGATGGAGACCCAGTACTTC.

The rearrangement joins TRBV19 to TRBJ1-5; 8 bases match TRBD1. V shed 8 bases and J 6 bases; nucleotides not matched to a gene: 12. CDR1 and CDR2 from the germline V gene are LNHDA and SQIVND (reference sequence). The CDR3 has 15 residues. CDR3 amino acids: CASYYGTGIGQPQHF. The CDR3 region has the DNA TGTGCCAGTTACTACGGGACAGGTATTGGTCAGCCCCAGCATTTT. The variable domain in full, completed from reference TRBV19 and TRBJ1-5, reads DGGITQSPKYLFRKEGQNVTLSCEQNLNHDAMYWYRQDPGQGLRLIYYSQIVNDFQKGDIAEGYSVSREKKESFPLTVTSAQKNPTAFYLCASYYGTGIGQPQHFGDGTRLSIL.

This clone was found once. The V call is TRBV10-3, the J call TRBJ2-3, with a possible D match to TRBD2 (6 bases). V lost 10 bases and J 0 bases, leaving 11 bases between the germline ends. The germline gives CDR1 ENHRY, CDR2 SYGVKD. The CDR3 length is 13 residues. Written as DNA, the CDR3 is TGTGCCAGCGGGACCCCGAGCACAGATACGCAGTATTTT. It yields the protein CASGTPSTDTQYF.

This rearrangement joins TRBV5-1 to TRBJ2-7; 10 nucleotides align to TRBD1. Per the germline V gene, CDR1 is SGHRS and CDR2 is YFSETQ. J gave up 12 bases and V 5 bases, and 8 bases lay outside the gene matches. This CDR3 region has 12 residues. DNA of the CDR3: TGCGCCAGCAGTATGGACAGGGGGTGGCGGTACTTC. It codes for CASSMDRGWRYF.

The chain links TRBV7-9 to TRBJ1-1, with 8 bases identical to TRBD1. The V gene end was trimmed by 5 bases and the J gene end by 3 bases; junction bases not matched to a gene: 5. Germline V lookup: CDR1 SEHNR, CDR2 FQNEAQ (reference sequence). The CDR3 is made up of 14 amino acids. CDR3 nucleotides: TGTGCCAGCAGCCGTATGACAGGGGACACTGAAGCTTTCTTT. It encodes CASSRMTGDTEAFF.

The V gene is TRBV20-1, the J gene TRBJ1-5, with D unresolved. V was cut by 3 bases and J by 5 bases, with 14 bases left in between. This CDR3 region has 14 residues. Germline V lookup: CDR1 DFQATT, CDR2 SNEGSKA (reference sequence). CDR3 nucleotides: TGCAGTGCTAGTAATGGAGCGGAACATCAGCCCCAGCATTTT. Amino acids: CSASNGAEHQPQHF.

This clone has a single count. The CDR3 loop is CASSFGASEAFF. In DNA form, the CDR3 reads TGTGCCAGCAGCTTTGGGGCCAGTGAAGCTTTCTTT. The genes are TRBV7-9 and TRBJ1-1; D is perhaps TRBD1 (5 bases). V was trimmed by 3 bases and J by 7 bases, leaving 9 bases between them. This CDR3 is built from 12 residues. Germline lookup yields CDR1 SEHNR and CDR2 FQNEAQ (reference sequence).

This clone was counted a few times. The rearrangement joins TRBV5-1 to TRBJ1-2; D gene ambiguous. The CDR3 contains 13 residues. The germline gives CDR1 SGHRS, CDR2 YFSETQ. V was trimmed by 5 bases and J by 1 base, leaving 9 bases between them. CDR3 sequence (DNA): TGCGCCAGCAGTGTAGATGATAACTATGGCTACACCTTC. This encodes CASSVDDNYGYTF. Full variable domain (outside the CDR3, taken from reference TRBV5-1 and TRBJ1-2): KAGVTQTPRYLIKTRGQQVTLSCSPISGHRSVSWYQQTPGQGLQFLFEYFSETQRNKGNFPGRFSGRQFSNSRSEMNVSTLELGDSALYLCASSVDDNYGYTFGSGTRLTVV.

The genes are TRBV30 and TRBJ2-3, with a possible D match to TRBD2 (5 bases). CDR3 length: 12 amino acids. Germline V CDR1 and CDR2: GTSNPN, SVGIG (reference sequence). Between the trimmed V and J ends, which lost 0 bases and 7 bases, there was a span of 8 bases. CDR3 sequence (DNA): TGTGCCTGGAGTGTATCGGGGAATACGCAGTATTTT. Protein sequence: CAWSVSGNTQYF.